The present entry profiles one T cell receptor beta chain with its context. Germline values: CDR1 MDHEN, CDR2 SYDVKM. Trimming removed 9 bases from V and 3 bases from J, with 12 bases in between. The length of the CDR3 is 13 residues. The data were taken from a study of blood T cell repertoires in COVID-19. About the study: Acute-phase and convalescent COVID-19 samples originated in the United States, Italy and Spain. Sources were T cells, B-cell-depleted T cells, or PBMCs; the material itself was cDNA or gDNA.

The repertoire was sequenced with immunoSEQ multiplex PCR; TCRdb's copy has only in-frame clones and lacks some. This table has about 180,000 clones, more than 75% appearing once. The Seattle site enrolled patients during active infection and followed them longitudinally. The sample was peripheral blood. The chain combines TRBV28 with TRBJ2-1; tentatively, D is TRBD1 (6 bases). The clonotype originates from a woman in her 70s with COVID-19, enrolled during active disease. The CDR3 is CASQEDSYNEQFF. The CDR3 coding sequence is TGTGCCAGTCAGGAGGACAGCTACAATGAGCAGTTCTTC.